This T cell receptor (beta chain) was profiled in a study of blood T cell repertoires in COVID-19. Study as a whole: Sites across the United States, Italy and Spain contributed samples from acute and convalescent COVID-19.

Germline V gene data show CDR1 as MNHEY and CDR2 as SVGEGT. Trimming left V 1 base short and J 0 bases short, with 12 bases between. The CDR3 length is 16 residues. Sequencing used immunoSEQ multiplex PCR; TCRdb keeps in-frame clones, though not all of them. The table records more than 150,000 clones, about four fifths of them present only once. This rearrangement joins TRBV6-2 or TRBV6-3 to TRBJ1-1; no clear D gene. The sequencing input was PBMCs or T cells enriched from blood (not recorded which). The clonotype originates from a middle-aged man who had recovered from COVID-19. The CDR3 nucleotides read TGTGCCAGCAGTTACTTATCCGTACAGATGAACACTGAAGCTTTCTTT. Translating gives CASSYLSVQMNTEAFF.